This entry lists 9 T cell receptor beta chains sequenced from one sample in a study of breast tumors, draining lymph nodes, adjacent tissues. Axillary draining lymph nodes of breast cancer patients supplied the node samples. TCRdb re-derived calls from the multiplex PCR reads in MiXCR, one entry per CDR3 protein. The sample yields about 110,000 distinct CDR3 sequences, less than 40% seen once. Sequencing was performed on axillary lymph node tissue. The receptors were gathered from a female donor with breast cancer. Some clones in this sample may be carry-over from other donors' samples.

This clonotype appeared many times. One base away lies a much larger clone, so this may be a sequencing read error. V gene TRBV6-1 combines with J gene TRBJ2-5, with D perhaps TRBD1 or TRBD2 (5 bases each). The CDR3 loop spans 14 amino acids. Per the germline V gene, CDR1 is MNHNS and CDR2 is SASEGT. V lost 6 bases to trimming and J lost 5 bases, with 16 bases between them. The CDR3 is CASRPGWRSETQYF. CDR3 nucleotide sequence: TGTGCCAGCAGGCCAGGGTGGAGGAGTGAGACCCAGTACTTC.

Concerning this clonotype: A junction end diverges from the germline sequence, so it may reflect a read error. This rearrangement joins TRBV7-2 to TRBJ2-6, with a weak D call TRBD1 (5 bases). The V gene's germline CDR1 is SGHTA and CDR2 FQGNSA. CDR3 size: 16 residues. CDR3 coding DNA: TGTACCAGCAGCCCCGGCCAGGGCTCTGGGGCCAACGTCCTGACCTTC. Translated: CTSSPGQGSGANVLTF.

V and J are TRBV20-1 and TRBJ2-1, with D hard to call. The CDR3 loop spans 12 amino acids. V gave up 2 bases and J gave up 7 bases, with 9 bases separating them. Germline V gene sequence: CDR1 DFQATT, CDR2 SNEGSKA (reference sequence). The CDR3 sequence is CSARHGENEQFF. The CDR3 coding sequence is TGCAGTGCTAGACACGGAGAGAATGAGCAGTTCTTC.

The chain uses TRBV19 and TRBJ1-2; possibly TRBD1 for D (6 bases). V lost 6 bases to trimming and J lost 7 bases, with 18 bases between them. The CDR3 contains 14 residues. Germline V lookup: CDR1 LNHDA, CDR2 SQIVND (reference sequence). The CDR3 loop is CASSPQQGVTGYTF. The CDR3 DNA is TGTGCCAGTAGCCCACAACAGGGTGTAACTGGCTACACCTTC. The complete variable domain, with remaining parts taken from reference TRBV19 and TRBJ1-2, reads DGGITQSPKYLFRKEGQNVTLSCEQNLNHDAMYWYRQDPGQGLRLIYYSQIVNDFQKGDIAEGYSVSREKKESFPLTVTSAQKNPTAFYLCASSPQQGVTGYTFGSGTRLTVV.

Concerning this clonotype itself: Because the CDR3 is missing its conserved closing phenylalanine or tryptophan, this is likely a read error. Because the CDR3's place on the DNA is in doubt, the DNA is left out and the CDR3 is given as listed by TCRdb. The CDR3 reads CASSRLAG. V usage is TRBV12-3 or TRBV12-4 and J usage is TRBJ2-5; TRBD2 is the table's D call, not checked against the DNA. From its first to its last residue, the CDR3 has 8 amino acids.

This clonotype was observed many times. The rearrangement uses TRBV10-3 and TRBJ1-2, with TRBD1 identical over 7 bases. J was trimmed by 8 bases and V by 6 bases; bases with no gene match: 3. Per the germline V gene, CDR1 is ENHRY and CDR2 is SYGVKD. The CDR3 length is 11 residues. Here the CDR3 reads CAISQGGGYTF. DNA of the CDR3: TGTGCCATCAGCCAGGGGGGCGGCTACACCTTC.

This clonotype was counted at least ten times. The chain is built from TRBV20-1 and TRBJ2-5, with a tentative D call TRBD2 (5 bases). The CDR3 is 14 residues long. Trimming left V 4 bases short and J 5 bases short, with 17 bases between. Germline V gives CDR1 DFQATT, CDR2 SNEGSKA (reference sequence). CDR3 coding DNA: TGCAGTGCTAAGAGGCGAGGGCTTGGGGAGACCCAGTACTTC. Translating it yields CSAKRRGLGETQYF.

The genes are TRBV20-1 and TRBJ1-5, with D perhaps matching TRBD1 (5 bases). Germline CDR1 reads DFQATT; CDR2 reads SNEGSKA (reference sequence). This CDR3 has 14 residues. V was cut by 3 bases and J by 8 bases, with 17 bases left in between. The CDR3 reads CSASMGGRRKPQHF. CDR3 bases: TGCAGTGCTAGTATGGGGGGTAGAAGAAAGCCCCAGCATTTT.

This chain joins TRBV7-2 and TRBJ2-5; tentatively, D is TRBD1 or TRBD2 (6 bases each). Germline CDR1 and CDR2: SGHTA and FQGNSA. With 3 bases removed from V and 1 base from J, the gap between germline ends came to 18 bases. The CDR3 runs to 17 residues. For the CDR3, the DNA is TGTGCCAGCAGCTTTAGGGGGTACGCGGAGGGCCAAGAGACCCAGTACTTC. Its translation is CASSFRGYAEGQETQYF.